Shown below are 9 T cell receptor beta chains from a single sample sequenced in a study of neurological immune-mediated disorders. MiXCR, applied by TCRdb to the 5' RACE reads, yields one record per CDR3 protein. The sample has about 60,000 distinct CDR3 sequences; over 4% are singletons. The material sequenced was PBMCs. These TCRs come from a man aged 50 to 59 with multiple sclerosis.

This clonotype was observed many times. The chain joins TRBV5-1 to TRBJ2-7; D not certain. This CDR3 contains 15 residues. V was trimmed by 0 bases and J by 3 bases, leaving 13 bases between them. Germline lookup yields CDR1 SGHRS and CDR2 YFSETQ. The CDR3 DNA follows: TGCGCCAGCAGCTTGGGCACGGCCGATCTCTACGAGCAGTACTTC. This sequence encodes CASSLGTADLYEQYF.

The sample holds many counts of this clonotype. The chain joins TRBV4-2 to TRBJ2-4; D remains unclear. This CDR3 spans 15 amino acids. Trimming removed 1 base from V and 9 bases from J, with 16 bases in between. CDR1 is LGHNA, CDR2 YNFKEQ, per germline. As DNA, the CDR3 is TGTGCCAGCAGCCAAGGGTATGGTCTGGTGACCATTCAGTACTTC. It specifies CASSQGYGLVTIQYF.

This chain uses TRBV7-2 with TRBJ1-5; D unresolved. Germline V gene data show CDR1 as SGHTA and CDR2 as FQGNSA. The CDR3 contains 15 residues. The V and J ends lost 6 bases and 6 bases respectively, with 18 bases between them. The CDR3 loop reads CASSSQGPWGQPQHF. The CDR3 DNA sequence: TGTGCCAGCAGTTCTCAAGGTCCTTGGGGTCAGCCCCAGCATTTT.

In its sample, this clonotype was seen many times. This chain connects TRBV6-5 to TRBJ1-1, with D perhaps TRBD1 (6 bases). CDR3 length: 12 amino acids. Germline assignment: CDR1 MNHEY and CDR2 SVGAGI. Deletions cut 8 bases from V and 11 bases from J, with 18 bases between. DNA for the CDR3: TGTGCCAGCGAAGGGGGGGGGCGCGTGGCTTTCTTT. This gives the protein CASEGGGRVAFF.

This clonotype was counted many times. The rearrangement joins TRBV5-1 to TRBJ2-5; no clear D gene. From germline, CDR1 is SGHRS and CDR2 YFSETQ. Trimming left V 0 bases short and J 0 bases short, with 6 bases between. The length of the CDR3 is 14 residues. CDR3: CASSLESYQETQYF. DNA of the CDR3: TGCGCCAGCAGCTTGGAGAGCTACCAAGAGACCCAGTACTTC.

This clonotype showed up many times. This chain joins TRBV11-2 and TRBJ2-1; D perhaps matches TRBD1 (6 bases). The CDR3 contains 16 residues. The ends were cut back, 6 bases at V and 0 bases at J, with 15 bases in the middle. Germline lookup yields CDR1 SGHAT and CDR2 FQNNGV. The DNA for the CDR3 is TGTGCCAGCAGTCTTCAAAGGGGGATCTCCTACAATGAGCAGTTCTTC. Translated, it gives CASSLQRGISYNEQFF.

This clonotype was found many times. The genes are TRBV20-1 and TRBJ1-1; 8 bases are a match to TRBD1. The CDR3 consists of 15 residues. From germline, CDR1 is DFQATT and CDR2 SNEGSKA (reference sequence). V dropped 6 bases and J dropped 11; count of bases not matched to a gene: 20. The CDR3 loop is CSAEVGYDRGFFAFF. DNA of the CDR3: TGCAGTGCGGAGGTCGGCTATGACAGGGGTTTTTTCGCTTTCTTT.

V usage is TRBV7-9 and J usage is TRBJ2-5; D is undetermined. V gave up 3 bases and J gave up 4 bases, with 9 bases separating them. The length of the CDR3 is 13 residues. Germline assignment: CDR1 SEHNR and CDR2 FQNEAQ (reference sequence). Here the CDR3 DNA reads TGTGCCAGCAGCTTCAACCAAGGAGAGACCCAGTACTTC. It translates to CASSFNQGETQYF.

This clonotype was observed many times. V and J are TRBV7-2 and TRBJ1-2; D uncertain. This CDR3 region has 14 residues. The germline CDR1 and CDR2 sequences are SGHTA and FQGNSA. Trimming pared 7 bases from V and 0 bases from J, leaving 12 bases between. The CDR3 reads CASTPGQPNYGYTF. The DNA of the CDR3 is TGTGCCAGCACCCCCGGGCAGCCTAACTATGGCTACACCTTC.